The 13 T cell receptor beta chains below were found in one sample sequenced in a study of technical replicates of blood from a handful of donors. Data came from immunoSEQ multiplex PCR; TCRdb stores just in-frame clones and leaves some out. Among about 100,000 clones listed, more than 90% were seen once. Sequencing used T cells isolated from PBMCs. The receptors shown here come from a human donor in good health.

This clone occurred once. The chain uses TRBV11-3 and TRBJ2-3; TRBD2 agrees at 9 bases. The CDR3 is 17 residues long. Per the germline V gene, CDR1 is SGHNT and CDR2 is YENEEA. The J segment lost 4 bases and the V segment lost 1 base, leaving 9 bases of the junction unmatched. The CDR3 sequence is CASSLVFAGGHPDTQYF. Here the CDR3 DNA reads TGTGCCAGCAGCTTAGTTTTCGCGGGGGGGCACCCAGATACGCAGTATTTT.

A single count supports this clone. The chain recombines TRBV2 with TRBJ1-1; 8 nucleotides match TRBD1. V shed 7 bases, J shed 5 bases, and the junction held 15 bases outside the gene matches. Germline CDR1 and CDR2: SNHLY and FYNNEI. The CDR3 consists of 16 residues. CDR3 in DNA: TGTGCCAGCACCGAACAGGCAGGGGGCGCGGGGACTGAAGCTTTCTTT. It specifies CASTEQAGGAGTEAFF.

The chain employs TRBV18 and TRBJ2-7, with TRBD2 as a possible D gene (6 bases). Germline V gene lookup returns CDR1 KGHSH and CDR2 LQKENI. V was shortened by 3 bases and J by 4 bases, with 19 bases between the two germline ends. This CDR3 spans 16 amino acids. Here the CDR3 DNA reads TGTGCCAGCTCACCGCCGCGGGGAGCGGGCTTATACGAGCAGTACTTC. This encodes CASSPPRGAGLYEQYF.

This chain uses TRBV19 with TRBJ2-1; tentatively, D is TRBD2 (6 bases). The V end was cut by 3 bases, the J end by 9 bases, with 15 bases between. The CDR3 is 14 residues long. Germline CDR1 is LNHDA and CDR2 is SQIVND (reference sequence). The CDR3 DNA is TGTGCCAGTAGTATCTCTGGGGGGTTACGTGAGCAGTTCTTC. Protein product: CASSISGGLREQFF.

The chain is built from TRBV7-5 and TRBJ1-4. TRBV7-5 has pseudogene status. The CDR3 contains 12 residues. The CDR3 region has the DNA TGTGTCAGAAGTGTCCGGAGGGAAAAACTGTTTTTT. Amino acid sequence: CVRSVRREKLFF.

This clone is a singleton in its sample. V usage is TRBV9 and J usage is TRBJ2-1; 10 bases match TRBD2. V trimming: 3 bases; J trimming: 5 bases; junction bases outside the gene matches: 8. Per the germline V gene, CDR1 is SGDLS and CDR2 is YYNGEE. The CDR3 has 16 amino acids. In nucleotides, the CDR3 is TGTGCCAGCAGCGCCTGGATAGCGGGGGGACACAATGAGCAGTTCTTC. Translating gives CASSAWIAGGHNEQFF.

V gene TRBV27 combines with J gene TRBJ1-1; D is ambiguous. This CDR3 contains 13 residues. The V end was cut by 6 bases, the J end by 4 bases, with 12 bases between. CDR1 MNHEY and CDR2 SMNVEV come from the germline V gene (reference sequence). CDR3 in amino acids: CASSSGRGTEAFF. DNA of the CDR3: TGTGCCAGCAGCTCGGGTCGGGGCACTGAAGCTTTCTTT.

The rearrangement uses TRBV27 and TRBJ1-1, with 9 nucleotides matching TRBD1. V dropped 6 bases and J dropped 10; count of bases not matched to a gene: 9. The germline V gene encodes CDR1 MNHEY and CDR2 SMNVEV (reference sequence). This CDR3 has 13 residues. CDR3 region: CASRPSGTGLAFF. The CDR3 DNA reads as TGTGCCAGCAGACCCTCCGGGACAGGGCTAGCTTTCTTT.

The chain links TRBV30 to TRBJ1-1; TRBD1 matches at 8 bases. The trim removed 4 bases at V and 4 bases at J, leaving 5 bases unmatched. In germline, CDR1 is GTSNPN, CDR2 SVGIG (reference sequence). The CDR3 sequence is 13 residues long. CDR3 in amino acids: CAWTLDRATEAFF. The DNA for the CDR3 is TGTGCCTGGACTTTGGACAGGGCCACTGAAGCTTTCTTT.

The rearrangement joins TRBV6-4 to TRBJ1-4, with a weak D call TRBD1 (6 bases). The CDR3 has 16 amino acids. Per the germline V gene, CDR1 is MRHNA and CDR2 is SNTAGT. The V end lost 2 bases, the J end lost 0 bases, and 10 bases lay between the germline ends. CDR3 nucleotide sequence: TGTGCCAGCAGTGACCTTCACAGGGCAACTAATGAAAAACTGTTTTTT. This encodes CASSDLHRATNEKLFF.

In its sample, this clone was seen once. The CDR3 nucleotides are TGTGCCAGTAGTATTCTCGGGGGCAATGAGCAGTTCTTC. The encoded protein is CASSILGGNEQFF. This chain uses TRBV19 with TRBJ2-1; D is perhaps TRBD2 (6 bases). This CDR3 has 13 amino acids. Trimming removed 3 bases from V and 6 bases from J, with 9 bases in between. Germline-derived CDR1 and CDR2 are LNHDA and SQIVND (reference sequence).

The CDR3 sequence is CAWTVGGNYGYTF. For the CDR3, the DNA is TGTGCCTGGACCGTGGGGGGTAACTATGGCTACACCTTC. The chain employs TRBV30 and TRBJ1-2; the D gene is possibly TRBD1 (5 bases). Trimming shortened V by 4 bases and J by 1 base, and 10 bases separated the two germline ends. The CDR3 sequence is 13 residues long. Germline V gives CDR1 GTSNPN, CDR2 SVGIG (reference sequence).

CDR3 nucleotide sequence: TGTGCCAGCAGCCCCCGGCCCGACAGATACAATGAGCAGTTCTTC. Protein product: CASSPRPDRYNEQFF. The J gene is TRBJ2-1, the V gene TRBV27, with D maybe TRBD1 (5 bases). Trimming took off 6 bases at V and 4 bases at J, with 16 bases between the two ends. The CDR3 is 15 amino acids. Germline V gives CDR1 MNHEY, CDR2 SMNVEV (reference sequence).